This T cell receptor (beta chain) was captured in a study of cytomegalovirus exposure and HLA in healthy donors. Study information: There were under 140 million unique TCR beta sequences, drawn from 200 million or so T cells, in an earlier analysis. Whole-study results and caveats: TCR beta sequences numbering 16,951 were associated with HLA alleles at 0.05 false discovery rate in a later analysis. A list of approximately 160 TCR beta chains associated with cytomegalovirus was given.

Concerning this clone itself: As yet, its antigen is unknown.

This CDR3 spans 12 amino acids. V shed 5 bases and J 3 bases; nucleotides not matched to a gene: 0. CDR1 and CDR2 from the germline V gene are SNHLY and FYNNEI. PCR primers comprised 60 Vbeta and 13 Jbeta primers. Generated by immunoSEQ multiplex PCR, the TCRdb table keeps only in-frame clones and is missing some. In the table there are about 120,000 clones, roughly 78% of which are singletons. Sequenced material: PBMCs. The TCR was taken from a young man in good health and CMV-seropositive. The J gene is TRBJ2-7, the V gene TRBV2; 8 bases match TRBD2. CDR3 in amino acids: CASSTSGYEQYF. Written as DNA, the CDR3 is TGTGCCAGCAGTACTAGCGGCTACGAGCAGTACTTC.